This TCR beta chain was found in a study of T cells after yellow fever vaccination. Study-wide results and caveats: Contamination of FACS-sorted repertoires by abundant clonotypes from the bulk population could occur. In post-booster samples, most primary-vaccination clones reappeared (under 98% CD4, around 87% CD8). By day 5 rather than day 15, the secondary response had peaked, though it was weaker.

The V gene lost 1 base and the J gene lost 1 base, with 8 bases spanning the gap. This CDR3 contains 15 residues. CDR1 is SGHTA, CDR2 FQGNSA, per germline. The TCR cDNA carried a universal primer site and UMIs from 5'RACE template switching. MiXCR, applied by TCRdb to the 5' RACE reads, yields one record per CDR3 protein. The data show 200,000 or so distinct CDR3 sequences, with 5.5% to 8.5% seen just once and roughly 1% held by the top ten. This clonotype has a handful of counts. Its antigen is not known. The source of this sequence is a man aged 25 to 40 who received the YFV17D yellow fever vaccine. The chain couples TRBV7-2 to TRBJ2-1; D unresolved. The source material was CD4+ T cells sorted from PBMCs, sampled on the day of the yellow fever booster vaccination. CDR3 loop: CASSLDAPSYNEQFF. The CDR3 bases are TGTGCCAGCAGCTTAGACGCCCCATCCTACAATGAGCAGTTCTTC.